The clone carrying this T cell receptor beta chain was detected only a few times. Its cognate antigen is unknown. This CDR3 has 14 amino acids. Trimming shortened V by 0 bases and J by 4 bases, and 11 bases separated the two germline ends. In germline, CDR1 is SGHRS, CDR2 YFSETQ. This entry belongs to a study of CD8 T cells in ankylosing spondylitis. Overall study results and limits: Significant enrichment of disease-linked clones was reportedly seen in matched ankylosing spondylitis synovial fluid. Some of the motif variants had earlier been found in reactive arthritis patients' fluid and blood.

MiXCR was run by TCRdb on the 5' RACE reads, yielding one entry per CDR3 protein. The sample includes 150,000 to 200,000 distinct CDR3 sequences, around 16% seen only once; the top ten take roughly 8%. J is TRBJ2-7 and V is TRBV5-1, with D maybe TRBD2 (5 bases). The TCR comes from a male donor with ankylosing spondylitis or in good health (not recorded which). Input material: blood, either unsorted or a sorted T cell fraction (not recorded which). CDR3 residues: CASSLVRDSYEQYF. CDR3 nucleotide sequence: TGCGCCAGCAGCTTGGTACGGGATAGTTACGAGCAGTACTTC.